Below, 30 T cell receptor beta chains from the same sample are listed, as sequenced in a study of blood T cells in healthy people across ages. Next came a second PCR, run for about 6 to 12 cycles, which used a sample-barcoded 5' primer along with a J-beta primer mix. TCRdb re-called the 5' RACE reads through MiXCR, storing one row per CDR3 protein. The sample has roughly 1.7 million distinct CDR3 sequences; about 31% are singletons. Sequenced sample: blood. The origin of the receptors is a woman between 25 and 40 years old in good health.

The table lists this clonotype with a count of one. The chain is built from TRBV2 and TRBJ2-5; either TRBD1 or TRBD2 may supply D (6 bases each). The CDR3 is 12 amino acids. Trimming stripped 5 bases from V and 9 bases from J, with 13 bases between. Looked up from germline, CDR1 is SNHLY and CDR2 is FYNNEI. The DNA for the CDR3 is TGTGCCAGCAGTAGGGGGGAAGGGGCCCAGTACTTC. This translates into CASSRGEGAQYF.

The chain links TRBV4-1 to TRBJ1-2; D gene unclear. Per the germline V gene, CDR1 is MGHRA and CDR2 is YSYEKL. V lost 1 base and J lost 4, with 4 bases in between. This CDR3 contains 12 residues. CDR3 loop: CASSQASYGYTF. For the CDR3, the DNA is TGCGCCAGCAGCCAAGCAAGCTATGGCTACACCTTC.

Regarding this clonotype: An end of the junction does not agree with germline; a read error may underlie this. The chain uses TRBV6-5 and TRBJ2-5, with unresolved D. CDR1 MNHEY and CDR2 SVGAGI come from the germline V gene. The CDR3 runs to 13 residues. CDR3 sequence reads: CASSRATQEPQYF. CDR3 coding DNA: TGTGCCTCATCCCGGGCTACCCAAGAGCCCCAGTACTTC.

Points on this clonotype: One end of the junction does not line up with germline, which may come from a read error. DNA of the CDR3: TGTGCCAGCAGCTTAGTAGCCCACCGGATGGGCGGGGAGCGGTTTTTT. Its translation is CASSLVAHRMGGERFF. The V gene is TRBV7-2, the J gene TRBJ2-2; a weak D match, TRBD2 (6 bases). CDR3 size: 16 residues. CDR1 is SGHTA and CDR2 is FQGNSA in the germline V gene.

The gene calls are TRBV20-1 and TRBJ2-1; D unclear. CDR1 DFQATT and CDR2 SNEGSKA come from the germline V gene (reference sequence). The CDR3 is 16 residues long. Trimming pared 3 bases from V and 0 bases from J, leaving 15 bases between. For the CDR3, the DNA is TGCAGTGCTAGCATCCCGGACCTCAACTCCTACAATGAGCAGTTCTTC. Its protein is CSASIPDLNSYNEQFF.

This clonotype appeared many times. The DNA of the CDR3 is TGCAGTGCCACAACCGGGACAGGGCCCTACGAGCAGTACTTC. It translates to CSATTGTGPYEQYF. The J gene is TRBJ2-7, the V gene TRBV20-1; 9 bases align to TRBD1. Losses at the gene ends were 6 bases for V and 2 bases for J; bases not matched to a gene: 8. Germline V gene sequence: CDR1 DFQATT, CDR2 SNEGSKA (reference sequence). This CDR3 is 14 amino acids long.

This chain connects TRBV20-1 to TRBJ2-1; 7 positions agree with TRBD2. CDR1 is DFQATT and CDR2 is SNEGSKA in the germline V gene (reference sequence). The CDR3 spans 13 residues. CDR3 bases: TGCAGCTCCCCGGCGGGAGTCAACAATGAGCAGTTCTTC. Amino acids: CSSPAGVNNEQFF.

This clonotype was seen only a few times. V usage is TRBV28 and J usage is TRBJ1-2, with 8 bases lining up with TRBD1. The length of the CDR3 is 14 residues. With 5 bases clipped from V and 8 bases from J, the junction kept 10 bases outside the gene matches. Germline V gene lookup returns CDR1 MDHEN and CDR2 SYDVKM. The CDR3 DNA reads TGTGCCAGCAGTGAATCAGGGGGCAAGAGCGGCTACACCTTC. This encodes CASSESGGKSGYTF.

The genes are TRBV7-2 and TRBJ2-2; 7 nucleotides line up with TRBD1. Trimming cost V 2 bases and J 4 bases; bases outside gene matches: 10. The length of the CDR3 is 17 residues. CDR1 and CDR2 from the germline V gene are SGHTA and FQGNSA. The CDR3 DNA is TGTGCCAGCAGCTTAAAAAGACAGGGAGTTAGCACCGGGGAGCTGTTTTTT. It specifies CASSLKRQGVSTGELFF.

The chain uses TRBV9 and TRBJ2-3; 8 bases align to TRBD2. The trim removed 1 base at V and 0 bases at J, leaving 4 bases unmatched. Germline CDR1 SGDLS, CDR2 YYNGEE. CDR3 size: 16 residues. DNA for the CDR3: TGTGCCAGCAGCGTACTCGGGGGGGGAAGCACAGATACGCAGTATTTT. Its protein product is CASSVLGGGSTDTQYF.

V usage is TRBV10-1 and J usage is TRBJ2-1, with TRBD2 matching over 12 bases. J gave up 8 bases and V 6 bases, and 5 bases lay outside the gene matches. The length of the CDR3 is 14 residues. CDR1 WNHNN and CDR2 SYGVQD come from the germline V gene (reference sequence). The CDR3 region is CASSPSGRADEQFF. In nucleotides, the CDR3 is TGCGCCAGCAGCCCTAGCGGGAGGGCCGATGAGCAGTTCTTC.

This clonotype was counted many times. The chain is built from TRBV20-1 and TRBJ2-5; the match to TRBD1 covers 8 bases. Trimming took 6 bases from V and 4 from J; bases not matched to a gene: 7. The length of the CDR3 is 13 residues. Germline V CDR1 and CDR2: DFQATT, SNEGSKA (reference sequence). The CDR3 coding sequence is TGCAGTGCCCTTTCCGGGACAGGAGAGACCCAGTACTTC. Its translation: CSALSGTGETQYF.

This clonotype turned up a few times. The chain carries TRBV10-3 and TRBJ1-2; 8 bases align to TRBD1. J gave up 4 bases and V 7 bases, and 8 bases lay outside the gene matches. The CDR3 covers 14 residues. CDR1 and CDR2 (germline): ENHRY, SYGVKD. The CDR3, as DNA: TGTGCCATCAACCAACAGGGGGTCGGCTATGGCTACACCTTC. This gives the protein CAINQQGVGYGYTF.

In this sample, this clonotype turned up a few times. The chain recombines TRBV20-1 with TRBJ2-3; possible D gene TRBD2, 5 bases. There are 14 residues in the CDR3. Germline V gene sequence: CDR1 DFQATT, CDR2 SNEGSKA (reference sequence). Trimming pared 3 bases from V and 3 bases from J, leaving 13 bases between. As DNA, the CDR3 is TGCAGTGCTAGGCCCCGACTATGGACAGATACGCAGTATTTT. Residues: CSARPRLWTDTQYF.

The rearrangement joins TRBV4-2 to TRBJ2-1, with TRBD1 identical over 8 bases. Looked up from germline, CDR1 is LGHNA and CDR2 is YNFKEQ. Losses at the gene ends were 0 bases for V and 4 bases for J; bases not matched to a gene: 5. This CDR3 is built from 16 residues. CDR3 in DNA: TGTGCCAGCAGCCAAGATGGGCAGGGGGCATACAATGAGCAGTTCTTC. It encodes CASSQDGQGAYNEQFF.

This clonotype was picked up a small number of times. This chain uses TRBV5-1 with TRBJ2-3, with D tentatively TRBD2 (6 bases). The CDR3 covers 15 residues. CDR1 SGHRS and CDR2 YFSETQ come from the germline V gene. V shed 0 bases and J shed 6 bases, with 14 bases lying between them. In DNA, the CDR3 is TGCGCCAGCAGCTTGGCCTGGTCTAGCGCGGATACGCAGTATTTT. This sequence encodes CASSLAWSSADTQYF. Drawing the rest from reference TRBV5-1 and TRBJ2-3, the complete variable domain is KAGVTQTPRYLIKTRGQQVTLSCSPISGHRSVSWYQQTPGQGLQFLFEYFSETQRNKGNFPGRFSGRQFSNSRSEMNVSTLELGDSALYLCASSLAWSSADTQYFGPGTRLTVL.

This clonotype turned up a few times. In nucleotides, the CDR3 is TGTGCCAGCAGGCGTTTGGAATCTGGGGCCAACGTCCTGACTTTC. It translates to CASRRLESGANVLTF. The genes are TRBV6-5 and TRBJ2-6; D unresolved. Looked up from germline, CDR1 is MNHEY and CDR2 is SVGAGI. The CDR3 runs 15 residues. Trimming left V 6 bases short and J 1 base short, with 10 bases between.

On this clonotype: It is unclear where the CDR3 begins or ends on the DNA, so no DNA is shown, and the CDR3 is as TCRdb lists it. The chain uses TRBV28 and TRBJ1-1. Ends included, the CDR3 has 12 residues. Germline CDR1 reads MDHEN; CDR2 reads SYDVKM. The chain's CDR3 is CASSSSHTEAFF.

This clonotype occurred many times. This chain uses TRBV4-2 with TRBJ2-5; 10 bases are a match to TRBD2. The V segment lost 0 bases and the J segment 4 bases; nucleotides outside the gene matches: 11. Germline CDR1 is LGHNA and CDR2 is YNFKEQ. The CDR3 is 18 residues long. The CDR3 coding sequence is TGTGCCAGCAGCCAAGAGATAGCGGGGGGCGCTGGGGCAGAGACCCAGTACTTC. Encoded protein: CASSQEIAGGAGAETQYF.

This clonotype was recorded only once. The J gene is TRBJ2-7, the V gene TRBV20-1; 7 bases align to TRBD2. V dropped 4 bases and J dropped 2; count of bases not matched to a gene: 8. Germline V gene lookup returns CDR1 DFQATT and CDR2 SNEGSKA (reference sequence). The CDR3 spans 14 residues. The CDR3 bases are TGCAGTGCTATGACTGGCGGGGGAGCCTACGAGCAGTACTTC. Translating it yields CSAMTGGGAYEQYF.

A remark on this clonotype: A much larger clone differs from this one at a single base, so this may be a read error. The rearrangement uses TRBV7-9 and TRBJ2-5, with 7 bases identical to TRBD1. Germline V gene data show CDR1 as SEHNR and CDR2 as FQNEAQ (reference sequence). This CDR3 is built from 15 residues. V trimming: 5 bases; J trimming: 11 bases; junction bases outside the gene matches: 17. The CDR3 spells CASSQGQFDSYEQYF. DNA of the CDR3: TGTGCCAGCAGCCAGGGACAGTTTGATTCATATGAGCAGTACTTC. The full variable domain, its missing parts supplied by reference TRBV7-9 and TRBJ2-5, is DTGVSQNPRHKITKRGQNVTFRCDPISEHNRLYWYRQTLGQGPEFLTYFQNEAQLEKSRLLSDRFSAERPKGSFSTLEIQRTEQGDSAMYLCASSQGQFDSYEQYFGPGTRLLVL.

The chain recombines TRBV11-2 with TRBJ2-1; 11 bases agree with TRBD2. The V segment lost 7 bases and the J segment 3 bases; nucleotides outside the gene matches: 8. The CDR3 consists of 16 residues. The germline V gene encodes CDR1 SGHAT and CDR2 FQNNGV. The CDR3 DNA is TGTGCCAGCACCATACTAGCGGGAGAGGGCTACAATGAGCAGTTCTTC. Its protein is CASTILAGEGYNEQFF.

The rearrangement links TRBV20-1 to TRBJ2-3, with 11 bases lining up with TRBD2. Germline V lookup: CDR1 DFQATT, CDR2 SNEGSKA (reference sequence). V lost 0 bases to trimming and J lost 6 bases; unmatched junction nucleotides: 11. The CDR3 length is 17 residues. The DNA for the CDR3 is TGCAGTGCTAGAGATTTCCTAGCGGGGGGCAGTTCGGATACGCAGTATTTT. Translating gives CSARDFLAGGSSDTQYF.

The rearrangement links TRBV7-2 to TRBJ2-3; 7 bases agree with TRBD2. The germline V gene has CDR1 SGHTA and CDR2 FQGNSA. The CDR3 spans 14 residues. V shed 4 bases, J shed 9 bases, and the junction held 10 bases outside the gene matches. CDR3 coding DNA: TGTGCCAGCAGCTGGGGAGGGACTACATCAACGCAGTATTTT. It yields the protein CASSWGGTTSTQYF.

The chain combines TRBV20-1 with TRBJ2-7; D uncertain. This CDR3 is 13 amino acids long. V was trimmed by 6 bases and J by 0 bases, leaving 12 bases between them. The V gene's germline CDR1 is DFQATT and CDR2 SNEGSKA (reference sequence). As DNA, the CDR3 is TGCAGTGCCAGCCCCTCGACCTCCTACGAGCAGTACTTC. Translated, it gives CSASPSTSYEQYF.

The CDR3: CASSRTRRGSGANTGELFF. The CDR3 DNA reads TGTGCCAGCAGCCGCACGCGAAGGGGGTCGGGAGCTAACACCGGGGAGCTGTTTTTT. The chain has TRBV3-1 and TRBJ2-2; D is perhaps TRBD1 or TRBD2 (6 bases each). The ends were cut back, 4 bases at V and 2 bases at J, with 23 bases in the middle. Germline assignment: CDR1 LGHDT and CDR2 YNNKEL (reference sequence). This CDR3 has 19 residues.

This clonotype occurred a few times. The V gene is TRBV9, the J gene TRBJ2-3, with TRBD1 identical over 8 bases. There are 13 residues in the CDR3. The junction had 3 bases not matched to a gene; V was cut back by 3 bases and J by 6 bases. The germline CDR1 and CDR2 sequences are SGDLS and YYNGEE. The CDR3 loop reads CASSAYRGDTQYF. CDR3 bases: TGTGCCAGCAGCGCCTACAGGGGGGATACGCAGTATTTT.

The rearrangement links TRBV5-1 to TRBJ1-1, with a tentative D call TRBD1 (6 bases). The V end lost 4 bases, the J end lost 2 bases, and 21 bases lay between the germline ends. CDR3 size: 17 residues. Per germline, CDR1 SGHRS and CDR2 YFSETQ. The CDR3 nucleotides are TGCGCCAGCAGCCAGTATCCAGGAGGGGGACTAAACACTGAAGCTTTCTTT. The encoded protein is CASSQYPGGGLNTEAFF.

The V and J genes are TRBV20-1 and TRBJ2-3; 8 bases match TRBD2. Per germline, CDR1 DFQATT and CDR2 SNEGSKA (reference sequence). The junction had 11 bases not matched to a gene; V was cut back by 3 bases and J by 3 bases. This CDR3 has 16 amino acids. The CDR3 loop is CSASGASGSGTDTQYF. DNA of the CDR3: TGCAGTGCTAGTGGCGCTAGCGGGTCGGGTACAGATACGCAGTATTTT.

The rearrangement uses TRBV4-2 and TRBJ2-2, with 8 bases aligning to TRBD2. The trim removed 0 bases at V and 2 bases at J, leaving 11 bases unmatched. This CDR3 contains 19 residues. The germline V gene encodes CDR1 LGHNA and CDR2 YNFKEQ. This CDR3 is CASSQDRKAGAANTGELFF. In DNA form, the CDR3 reads TGTGCCAGCAGCCAAGATCGAAAAGCGGGGGCCGCCAACACCGGGGAGCTGTTTTTT.